Detailed here is one T cell receptor beta chain. V was cut by 0 bases and J by 15 bases, with 10 bases left in between. CDR1 is SGHTS and CDR2 is YDEGEE in the germline V gene. The length of the CDR3 is 11 residues. Sequencing used immunoSEQ multiplex PCR; TCRdb keeps in-frame clones, though not all of them. Among approximately 300,000 clones listed, more than 80% were seen once. The data derive from a study of blood T cell repertoires in COVID-19. Sequencing was done on a sample of peripheral blood. This chain joins TRBV5-8 and TRBJ2-1; D possibly corresponds to TRBD2 (5 bases). This receptor was obtained from a man between 18 and 35 years old who had recovered from COVID-19. CDR3 in amino acids: CASSLGQRLFF. DNA of the CDR3: TGTGCCAGCAGCTTGGGGCAGCGGCTGTTCTTC.